These 26 T cell receptor beta chains came from one sample sequenced in a study of T cell repertoires in cytomegalovirus infection. These receptors have no identified antigens. In TCRdb, the reads were re-called with MiXCR into one record per CDR3 protein. Seen here are some 940,000 distinct CDR3 sequences, roughly 30% observed once, and the top ten hold roughly 12%. This specimen was cultured CD8+ T cells from PBMCs, taken from culture after CMV antigen stimulation. These receptors all stem from a human donor in good health (CMV status not recorded). Some clones in this sample may be carry-over from other donors' samples.

This clonotype was counted only a few times. The chain uses TRBV12-3 or TRBV12-4 and TRBJ2-3, with unresolved D. V dropped 1 base and J dropped 3 bases, with 8 bases sitting between them. The CDR3 runs to 14 residues. CDR3 in DNA: TGTGCCAGCAGTTTAGTACCTAGGACAGATACGCAGTATTTT. It translates to CASSLVPRTDTQYF.

V and J are TRBV12-3 or TRBV12-4 and TRBJ1-5, with D tentatively TRBD1 (6 bases). The ends were cut back, 2 bases at V and 6 bases at J, with 20 bases in the middle. CDR3 length equals 17 residues. The CDR3 sequence is CASSLSPPGHTFQPQHF. Written as DNA, the CDR3 is TGTGCCAGCAGTTTATCCCCCCCGGGACACACATTTCAGCCCCAGCATTTT.

This clonotype occurred a few times. The V call is TRBV5-4, the J call TRBJ2-3; 13 nucleotides agree with TRBD2. V dropped 9 bases and J dropped 2; count of bases not matched to a gene: 9. CDR1 is SGHNT and CDR2 is YYREEE in the germline V gene (reference sequence). The CDR3 has 16 residues. The CDR3 DNA is TGTGCCATTCCGGGACTAGCGGGAAGACTCACAGATACGCAGTATTTT. Residues: CAIPGLAGRLTDTQYF.

This clonotype was counted a few times. The genes are TRBV4-1 and TRBJ2-5; TRBD2 agrees at 11 bases. V lost 4 bases, J lost 2 bases, and 9 bases stayed unmatched. Germline V gives CDR1 MGHRA, CDR2 YSYEKL. The length of the CDR3 is 17 residues. CDR3 amino acids: CASSRPSSGGLQETQYF. The CDR3 DNA sequence: TGCGCCAGCAGCCGGCCATCTAGCGGGGGGTTACAAGAGACCCAGTACTTC.

The sample holds a few counts of this clonotype. The chain joins TRBV19 to TRBJ1-1, with D hard to call. V was clipped by 3 bases and J by 7 bases, with 12 bases between them. This CDR3 spans 13 amino acids. The germline CDR1 and CDR2 sequences are LNHDA and SQIVND (reference sequence). The CDR3 DNA reads TGTGCCAGTAGTATTAGGCCGGACCGTGAAGCTTTCTTT. Its protein is CASSIRPDREAFF.

This clonotype turned up a few times. The chain uses TRBV7-8 and TRBJ2-3; D gene unclear. Trimming shortened V by 3 bases and J by 0 bases, and 13 bases separated the two germline ends. The CDR3 covers 16 residues. CDR1 and CDR2 from the germline V gene are SGHVS and FQNEAQ. CDR3 region: CASSFPNKGSTDTQYF. CDR3 nucleotide sequence: TGTGCCAGCAGCTTCCCCAATAAAGGGAGCACAGATACGCAGTATTTT.

This clonotype was found a few times. The chain links TRBV7-9 to TRBJ2-7, with 12 bases aligning to TRBD1. CDR1 and CDR2 (germline): SEHNR, FQNEAQ (reference sequence). J gave up 2 bases and V 4 bases, and 3 bases lay outside the gene matches. The CDR3 extends over 15 amino acids. The CDR3 spells CASSYGTGGTYEQYV. DNA of the CDR3: TGTGCCAGCAGCTACGGGACAGGGGGCACCTACGAGCAGTACGTC.

J is TRBJ1-3 and V is TRBV7-9; TRBD1 aligns across 9 bases. Germline lookup yields CDR1 SEHNR and CDR2 FQNEAQ (reference sequence). J gave up 1 base and V 3 bases, and 10 bases lay outside the gene matches. This CDR3 comprises 18 residues. The CDR3 nucleotides are TGTGCCAGCAGCTTGTTTCCCCGACAGGGGGATTCTGGAAACACCATATATTTT. Its translation is CASSLFPRQGDSGNTIYF.

This clonotype was found many times. V and J are TRBV7-8 and TRBJ2-7; D gene ambiguous. The CDR3 spans 13 residues. From germline, CDR1 is SGHVS and CDR2 FQNEAQ. V was cut by 1 base and J by 4 bases, with 8 bases left in between. This CDR3 is CASSLELNYEQYV. CDR3 in DNA: TGTGCCAGCAGCTTAGAACTGAATTACGAGCAGTACGTC.

This chain connects TRBV11-2 to TRBJ2-1, with 10 positions matching TRBD2. The CDR3 sequence is 16 residues long. V shed 3 bases and J 10 bases; nucleotides not matched to a gene: 12. Germline-derived CDR1 and CDR2 are SGHAT and FQNNGV. The CDR3 loop is CASSLGLALRNREQFF. Here the CDR3 DNA reads TGTGCCAGCAGCTTGGGACTAGCGCTACGAAATAGGGAGCAGTTCTTC.

There are a few counts of this clonotype. This chain joins TRBV5-1 and TRBJ2-1, with D tentatively TRBD1 (6 bases). From germline, CDR1 is SGHRS and CDR2 YFSETQ. Trimming shortened V by 0 bases and J by 6 bases, and 16 bases separated the two germline ends. The CDR3 runs 16 residues. The CDR3 region has the DNA TGCGCCAGCAGCTTGGCCACAGGGTTCCCCGGCAATGAGCAGTTCTTC. Its translation is CASSLATGFPGNEQFF.

In this sample, this clonotype turned up once. This sequence joins TRBV5-1 and TRBJ1-1; D uncertain. The CDR3 consists of 13 residues. Germline V lookup: CDR1 SGHRS, CDR2 YFSETQ. Trimming took 1 base from V and 6 from J, leaving 10 bases between them. The CDR3, as DNA: TGCGCCAGCAGCTTGAGTAATGCGCCTGAAGCTTTCTTT. As protein: CASSLSNAPEAFF.

About this clonotype itself: One junction end disagrees with the germline gene, perhaps due to a read error. V and J are TRBV27 and TRBJ1-1; TRBD1 is a possible D gene (5 bases). The CDR3 spans 12 residues. From germline, CDR1 is MNHEY and CDR2 SMNVEV (reference sequence). The CDR3 bases are TGTGTCAGCAGTTTAGGTGGGGCGGAAGCTTTCTTT. It encodes CVSSLGGAEAFF.

The V gene is TRBV27, the J gene TRBJ2-3; TRBD2 matches at 13 bases. V lost 5 bases, J lost 6 bases, and 14 bases stayed unmatched. Germline V gene sequence: CDR1 MNHEY, CDR2 SMNVEV (reference sequence). There are 18 residues in the CDR3. The CDR3 loop reads CASSLRAGLAGAHDTQYF. The CDR3 region has the DNA TGTGCCAGCAGTCTCCGTGCAGGACTAGCGGGGGCCCATGATACGCAGTATTTT.

As regards this clonotype: Being one base from a much bigger clone, this may be a read error. The genes are TRBV7-2 and TRBJ2-1, with D maybe TRBD2 (5 bases). In germline, CDR1 is SGHTA, CDR2 FQGNSA. The length of the CDR3 is 13 residues. For the CDR3, the DNA is TGTGTCAGCGGTATTACACCCTACAATGAGCAGTTCTTC. It encodes CVSGITPYNEQFF. Together with reference TRBV7-2 and TRBJ2-1, the CDR3 gives the full variable domain: GAGVSQSPSNKVTEKGKDVELRCDPISGHTALYWYRQSLGQGLEFLIYFQGNSAPDKSGLPSDRFSAERTGGSVSTLTIQRTQQEDSAVYLCVSGITPYNEQFFGPGTRLTVL.

This clonotype was found a few times. V is TRBV6-5 and J is TRBJ2-3, with D tentatively TRBD1 or TRBD2 (5 bases each). There are 13 residues in the CDR3. Germline V gives CDR1 MNHEY, CDR2 SVGAGI. Trimming removed 2 bases from V and 6 bases from J, with 9 bases in between. The CDR3 sequence: CASSYGGSDTQYF. The CDR3 DNA reads as TGTGCCAGCAGTTACGGGGGTTCCGATACGCAGTATTTT.

This clonotype was seen more than once but under ten times. J is TRBJ2-1 and V is TRBV7-2; D tentatively reads TRBD1 or TRBD2 (6 bases each). The CDR3 loop spans 16 amino acids. Germline CDR1 is SGHTA and CDR2 is FQGNSA. Trimming took off 2 bases at V and 8 bases at J, with 19 bases between the two ends. The CDR3 is CASSLPPGLGGDEQFF. CDR3 sequence (DNA): TGTGCCAGCAGCTTACCCCCGGGACTGGGGGGCGATGAGCAGTTCTTC.

In this sample, this clonotype turned up a few times. The rearrangement joins TRBV11-2 to TRBJ2-7; D is ambiguous. The V gene lost 1 base and the J gene lost 6 bases, with 7 bases spanning the gap. The germline gives CDR1 SGHAT, CDR2 FQNNGV. The length of the CDR3 is 12 residues. The CDR3 coding sequence is TGTGCCAGCAGCTTAGTCTCTAGCGAGCAGTACGTC. It is translated as CASSLVSSEQYV.

The chain combines TRBV20-1 with TRBJ2-1; 10 positions agree with TRBD1. The CDR3 spans 18 residues. Germline lookup yields CDR1 DFQATT and CDR2 SNEGSKA (reference sequence). V lost 3 bases, J lost 4 bases, and 15 bases stayed unmatched. CDR3 in DNA: TGCAGTGCTAGCCCCGGGACAGGGGCGGGGTATGGGTACAATGAGCAGTTCTTC. This sequence encodes CSASPGTGAGYGYNEQFF.

The table lists this clonotype with a few counts. The J gene is TRBJ2-1, the V gene TRBV5-1; 9 nucleotides align to TRBD1. Germline V lookup: CDR1 SGHRS, CDR2 YFSETQ. The CDR3 contains 17 residues. The ends lost 4 bases at V and 8 bases at J; junction bases unmatched: 16. The CDR3: CASSPAAAGTGWDEQFF. The CDR3 nucleotides read TGCGCCAGCAGCCCTGCCGCGGCAGGGACAGGGTGGGATGAGCAGTTCTTC.

This clonotype was picked up one time. One end of the junction fails to match germline, which may point to a read error. CDR3 in amino acids: CVSRKLGSSGNTIYF. DNA for the CDR3: TGTGTCAGCAGGAAATTGGGTAGCTCTGGAAACACCATATATTTT. The chain has TRBV14 and TRBJ1-3; D is undetermined. This CDR3 is 15 amino acids long. Per the germline V gene, CDR1 is SGHDN and CDR2 is FVKESK.

The chain joins TRBV5-6 to TRBJ2-1; TRBD1 agrees at 8 bases. The germline V gene encodes CDR1 SGHDT and CDR2 YYEEEE. Trimming removed 1 base from V and 0 bases from J; junction bases left unmatched: 12. This CDR3 is built from 19 residues. CDR3 bases: TGTGCCAGCAGCTTGCTAATTGACGGGACAGGTAGCTCCTACAATGAGCAGTTCTTC. Its protein product is CASSLLIDGTGSSYNEQFF.

The chain employs TRBV27 and TRBJ2-1, with 9 bases lining up with TRBD2. Germline CDR1 and CDR2: MNHEY and SMNVEV (reference sequence). J gave up 6 bases and V 10 bases, and 25 bases lay outside the gene matches. The CDR3 consists of 19 residues. The CDR3, as DNA: TGTGCCACCAGAGCACGGAGGGGTAGCGGGGGTCCCGGACCCAATGAGCAGTTCTTC. It specifies CATRARRGSGGPGPNEQFF.

The chain employs TRBV7-8 and TRBJ2-3, with 10 positions matching TRBD2. V was pared by 5 bases and J by 2 bases, with 10 bases of the junction left unmatched. Germline V CDR1 and CDR2: SGHVS, FQNEAQ. The CDR3 has 17 residues. In nucleotides, the CDR3 is TGTGCCAGCAGCCTTAGAAAGCGGGGGGGCGACACAGATACGCAGTATTTT. Protein product: CASSLRKRGGDTDTQYF.

Comment on this clonotype: Just one base apart from a much larger clone, this may be a read error. The genes are TRBV7-4 and TRBJ2-5, with D uncertain. The ends were cut back, 10 bases at V and 4 bases at J, with 16 bases in the middle. The germline V gene has CDR1 SGHVT and CDR2 SQSDAQ. This CDR3 has 13 residues. The chain's CDR3 is CANNYRALETQYF. The DNA of the CDR3 is TGTGCCAACAACTACCGGGCGCTAGAGACCCAGTACTTC.

This clonotype was counted ten times or more. The V call is TRBV7-2, the J call TRBJ1-1; no clear D. CDR1 is SGHTA and CDR2 is FQGNSA in the germline V gene. Trimming pared 4 bases from V and 1 base from J, leaving 10 bases between. This CDR3 has 14 amino acids. The CDR3 region is CASSSPTGNTEAFF. CDR3 sequence (DNA): TGTGCCAGCAGCTCTCCGACGGGGAACACTGAAGCTTTCTTT.